This record covers a single T cell receptor (beta chain). The antigen remains unidentified. The trim removed 6 bases at V and 4 bases at J, leaving 4 bases unmatched. The length of the CDR3 is 15 residues. Germline V gene sequence: CDR1 MNHNY, CDR2 SVGAGI (reference sequence). These data belong to a study of T cell responses to AZD1222 COVID-19 vaccine. Study-wide context: It was second doses at about 4 or about 12 weeks that were pooled.

Study conclusions and caveats: White British donors predominated, females outnumbered males, and clonal diversity was possibly underestimated.

TCRdb's copy holds only in-frame clones and misses some; the assay was immunoSEQ multiplex PCR. The table includes 120,000 to 150,000 clones, about 90% detected once. This rearrangement joins TRBV6-6 to TRBJ2-1; 12 bases map to TRBD2. Specimen: peripheral blood, collected on day 0 of AZD1222 vaccination. This TCR was sampled from an adult in good health. CDR3 DNA: TGTGCCAGCAGGACTACTAGCGGGGGGTACAATGAGCAGTTCTTC. Translated: CASRTTSGGYNEQFF.